This entry is about one TCR beta chain. The data derive from a study of blood T cell repertoires in COVID-19. Study-level information: From the United States, Italy and Spain came samples of acute and convalescent COVID-19. T cells, B-cell-depleted T cells, or PBMCs supplied cDNA or gDNA.

As handled by the study authors: Cell counts per sample came from amplifying reference gene primers. Measured with immunoSEQ multiplex PCR; TCRdb has only the in-frame clones, and not every one. V and J calls and clone size are as listed in that table; D and trimming were resolved from the DNA. The sample consists of approximately 100,000 clones, 85% to 90% of them appearing once. Germline V CDR1 and CDR2: ENHRY, SYGVKD. Between the trimmed V and J ends, which lost 3 bases and 2 bases, there was a span of 7 bases. The length of the CDR3 is 13 residues. This clonotype was obtained from a human donor in a cohort sampled during active COVID-19. This chain uses TRBV10-3 with TRBJ1-2; D uncertain. The source material was peripheral blood. This CDR3 reads CAISESGNYGYTF. As DNA, the CDR3 is TGTGCCATCAGTGAAAGCGGGAACTATGGCTACACCTTC.